This TCR beta chain was obtained from a study of CD8+ T cells in alopecia areata listed by TCRdb under 2018. Concerning the study at large: The treated patients, all with moderate-to-severe alopecia areata, were enrolled in an open-label pilot trial of oral tofacitinib given at 5 to 10 mg twice daily. Tofacitinib was given for 6 to 18 months, followed by 6 months of follow-up off drug to assess delayed response and recurrence. For the treated patients, the SALT score, which quantifies what percentage of scalp surface area is affected, served as the measure of disease severity. To study T cell clonal expansion in alopecia areata, the researchers applied high-throughput TCRbeta sequencing to both the C3H/HeJ mouse model and human patients. In humans, TCRbeta sequencing was performed on scalp tissue and on sorted CD4+ and CD8+ peripheral blood T cells from healthy controls and from patients with patchy or totalis/universalis alopecia areata. Tofacitinib-treated patients had biopsies at baseline and at 4 and 24 weeks of treatment, with a later scalp biopsy in several patients. Scalp clonality was compared across normal scalp (n=4), patchy alopecia areata scalp (n=8), and alopecia totalis/universalis scalp (n=8). The RNA source kit depended on sample type: the PAXgene miRNA kit for fixed scalp, the miRNeasy kit for PBMCs, and the RNeasy kit for mouse skin. Amplification of TCRbeta CDR3 regions was done by immunoSEQ multiplex PCR using 35 Vbeta forward primers and 13 Jbeta reverse primers.

What the work shows at the level of the full study, not this receptor alone: Compared with normal scalp, lesional scalp, particularly in alopecia totalis/universalis, had higher clonality and more expanded CD8+ clones, which suggests antigenic drive. Because the treated cohort was small and had just a single nonresponder, larger studies are needed to establish links between baseline CD8+ expansion and response. Scalp clonality and the number of expanded CD8+ clones among the top 100 scalp clones were significantly decreased by tofacitinib. Many expanded lesional clones persisted in scalp and blood during tofacitinib treatment, which may partly explain relapse after stopping treatment. Shared TCR sequences between patients were less evident than in mice, which may be partly attributable to HLA diversity in the patient population. Scalp TCR repertoire analysis is complicated because resident alphabeta T cells in normal human skin are also sequenced, whereas mouse skin is dominated by gammadelta T cells.

The time point tag for this specimen amounts to: around 26 weeks on oral tofacitinib. The sample's treatment or condition label, decoded: oral pan-JAK inhibitor, 5-10 mg twice daily. Lesional scalp punch biopsies and peripheral blood were collected from alopecia areata patients. PBMCs were isolated by density centrifugation and stained for CD3, CD4 and CD8, after which CD4+ and CD8+ T cells were sorted on a FACSAria. Library creation used the immunoSEQ multiplex PCR assay. RNA was extracted from all samples and reverse transcribed into cDNA, which served as template for TCR sequencing. SuperScript III was used for first-strand cDNA synthesis, primed with a 2:1 mix of oligo-dT and random hexamers. Amplification bias was assessed with a synthetic immune receptor repertoire, and residual bias was removed computationally. Per the authors' processing: Raw reads were preprocessed to remove errors, and CDR3 was defined according to IMGT conventions as the region from the conserved cysteine to phenylalanine. To get clonality, Shannon entropy was normalized by log2 of the number of productive unique TCRs and the result was subtracted from 1. Whether scalp clones were CD4 or CD8 was inferred by matching scalp TCRbeta sequences against CD4 and CD8 repertoires sorted from blood. TCRdb took this table from immuneACCESS and kept in-frame rearrangements with V and J called. Such tables lack part of the clones; where checked against another copy, unresolved V genes explain under half of the gap, and the rest is unexplained. The DNA gave D and trimming, while V, J and clone size come from that table. This sample has hundreds of thousands of clones in its table, and nearly 60% of those were observed once. Of the sample, about 1.8% falls within the top ten clones.

This clone was detected a few times. Its antigen is still unknown. No much larger clone is present one base from it, and per-base qualities are unavailable. At the junction V is shortened by 7 bases and J by 1 base, with 14 bases in between. The CDR3, cysteine through phenylalanine, is 13 amino acids long. The retained sequence is limited to the CDR3, 39 bases, with the frame set at the first base. In the germline V gene, CDR1 corresponds to SQVTM and CDR2 to ANQGSEA. The TCR comes from a human donor with alopecia areata. Recombination joined TRBV29-1 with TRBJ2-7; the D region may be TRBD1 or TRBD2, each matching 5 bases equally. Sequencing used CD4+ T cells sorted from blood, obtained at week 24, from a patient treated with tofacitinib. DNA sequence: TGCAGCGGGACCGGGACGGGGTCCTACGAGCAGTACTTC. Its coded protein is CSGTGTGSYEQYF.